The rows below give T cell receptor beta chains drawn from one sample of a study of blood T cell repertoires in COVID-19. Only in-frame clones appear in the TCRdb table, and some are missing; sequencing was by immunoSEQ multiplex PCR. This sample carries some 150,000 clones, about 85% of them seen once, and the ten largest clones take 2.6%. Sequenced input: peripheral blood. The receptors shown here come from a human donor with acute or convalescent COVID-19. The donor label of this sample is uncertain. The CDR3 runs from the conserved cysteine through the conserved F or W. The D gene is left open where the match is weak. Only some rows state a clone size, as once, few, many or a class for expanded clones.

cdr3_aa: CATGGEYGYTF
cdr3_nt: TGTGCCACGGGTGGGGAGTATGGCTACACCTTC
v_call: TRBV6-6
clone_size: -
d_call: -
j_call: TRBJ1-2

cdr3_aa: CAWDIRTGDGYTF
cdr3_nt: TGTGCCTGGGATATCCGGACAGGGGATGGCTACACCTTC
v_call: TRBV30
clone_size: -
d_call: TRBD1
j_call: TRBJ1-2

cdr3_aa: CASRGGTSLFTGELFF
cdr3_nt: TGTGCCAGTCGAGGGGGGACTAGCCTCTTCACCGGGGAGCTGTTTTTT
v_call: TRBV27
clone_size: -
d_call: TRBD2
j_call: TRBJ2-2

cdr3_aa: CASSLQGAYSNQPQHF
cdr3_nt: TGTGCCAGTAGTCTTCAGGGGGCTTATAGCAATCAGCCCCAGCATTTT
v_call: TRBV19
clone_size: -
d_call: TRBD1
j_call: TRBJ1-5

cdr3_aa: CASSLEHRANTEAFF
cdr3_nt: TGTGCCAGCAGCTTAGAGCACAGGGCGAACACTGAAGCTTTCTTT
v_call: TRBV7-2
clone_size: -
d_call: -
j_call: TRBJ1-1

cdr3_aa: CASSQDLEGGDGYTF
cdr3_nt: TGCGCCAGCAGCCAAGATTTGGAGGGGGGGGATGGCTACACCTTC
v_call: TRBV4-3
clone_size: -
d_call: -
j_call: TRBJ1-2

cdr3_aa: CATPPETVRSYGYTF
cdr3_nt: TGTGCCACGCCCCCGGAGACAGTGAGATCTTATGGCTACACCTTC
v_call: TRBV14
clone_size: -
d_call: -
j_call: TRBJ1-2

cdr3_aa: CASSPNPGLAGGMETQYF
cdr3_nt: TGTGCCAGCAGCCCGAACCCGGGACTAGCGGGGGGTATGGAGACCCAGTACTTC
v_call: TRBV7-3
clone_size: -
d_call: TRBD2
j_call: TRBJ2-5

cdr3_aa: CASSKDGPSGGESPTGELFF
cdr3_nt: TGTGCCAGCAGCAAAGATGGGCCTAGCGGGGGGGAATCCCCGACCGGGGAGCTGTTTTTT
v_call: TRBV21-1
clone_size: once
d_call: -
j_call: TRBJ2-2

cdr3_aa: CASSQVLQGDNSPLHF
cdr3_nt: TGTGCCAGCAGCCAAGTATTACAGGGCGATAATTCACCCCTCCACTTT
v_call: TRBV4-2
clone_size: -
d_call: -
j_call: TRBJ1-6

cdr3_aa: CSVKSARESAEAFF
cdr3_nt: TGCAGCGTCAAGTCCGCGCGGGAGAGCGCTGAAGCTTTCTTT
v_call: TRBV29-1
clone_size: few
d_call: -
j_call: TRBJ1-1

cdr3_aa: CASSSLGLAGAANEQFF
cdr3_nt: TGTGCCAGCAGTTCCCTGGGACTAGCGGGAGCTGCAAATGAGCAGTTCTTC
v_call: TRBV28
clone_size: -
d_call: TRBD2
j_call: TRBJ2-1

cdr3_aa: CASSSTSGTGELFF
cdr3_nt: TGCGCCAGCAGCTCGACTAGCGGAACCGGGGAGCTGTTTTTT
v_call: TRBV5-1
clone_size: -
d_call: TRBD2
j_call: TRBJ2-2

cdr3_aa: CASSLGVQREAFF
cdr3_nt: TGTGCCAGCAGCTTAGGGGTCCAGCGGGAGGCTTTCTTT
v_call: TRBV11-3
clone_size: -
d_call: -
j_call: TRBJ1-1

cdr3_aa: CASSPNRGEKLFF
cdr3_nt: TGTGCCAGCTCACCCAACAGGGGTGAAAAACTGTTTTTT
v_call: TRBV18
clone_size: -
d_call: TRBD1
j_call: TRBJ1-4

cdr3_aa: CASSYSVGTEAFF
cdr3_nt: TGTGCCAGCAGTTACTCGGTTGGGACAGAAGCTTTCTTT
v_call: TRBV6-2/TRBV6-3
clone_size: -
d_call: -
j_call: TRBJ1-1

cdr3_aa: CASSAETGGLGSPLHF
cdr3_nt: TGTGCCAGCTCCGCTGAGACAGGGGGCTTAGGGTCACCCCTCCACTTT
v_call: TRBV28
clone_size: -
d_call: TRBD1
j_call: TRBJ1-6

cdr3_aa: CASSRRGQRETQYF
cdr3_nt: TGTGCCAGCAGCAGACGGGGACAGAGGGAGACCCAGTACTTC
v_call: TRBV9
clone_size: few
d_call: TRBD1
j_call: TRBJ2-5

cdr3_aa: CASSQETVMNTEAFF
cdr3_nt: TGCGCCAGCAGCCAAGAAACAGTGATGAACACTGAAGCTTTCTTT
v_call: TRBV4-3
clone_size: -
d_call: -
j_call: TRBJ1-1

cdr3_aa: CASSLASGTNTGELFF
cdr3_nt: TGTGCCAGCAGCTTAGCTAGCGGGACGAACACCGGGGAGCTGTTTTTT
v_call: TRBV11-1
clone_size: -
d_call: TRBD2
j_call: TRBJ2-2

cdr3_aa: CASSTPRQGRNTEAFF
cdr3_nt: TGTGCCAGTAGTACCCCTCGACAGGGAAGGAACACTGAAGCTTTCTTT
v_call: TRBV19
clone_size: -
d_call: TRBD1
j_call: TRBJ1-1

cdr3_aa: CASSLLNTGELFF
cdr3_nt: TGTGCCAGCAGTTTATTAAACACCGGGGAGCTGTTTTTT
v_call: TRBV27
clone_size: -
d_call: -
j_call: TRBJ2-2

cdr3_aa: CASSKGNRITDTQYF
cdr3_nt: TGTGCCAGCAGCAAGGGGAACAGAATCACAGATACGCAGTATTTT
v_call: TRBV11-3
clone_size: -
d_call: -
j_call: TRBJ2-3

cdr3_aa: CASSQDGKYGYTF
cdr3_nt: TGTGCCAGCAGTCAGGACGGGAAATATGGCTACACCTTC
v_call: TRBV12-3/TRBV12-4
clone_size: -
d_call: -
j_call: TRBJ1-2

cdr3_aa: CASSMDRGEHGYTF
cdr3_nt: TGCGCCAGCAGCATGGACAGGGGGGAGCATGGCTACACCTTC
v_call: TRBV5-1
clone_size: -
d_call: TRBD1
j_call: TRBJ1-2

cdr3_aa: CAISDIGQGQYF
cdr3_nt: TGTGCCATCAGTGATATCGGACAGGGCCAGTACTTC
v_call: TRBV10-3
clone_size: -
d_call: TRBD1
j_call: TRBJ2-4

cdr3_aa: CAWSDGGGNQPQHF
cdr3_nt: TGTGCCTGGAGTGACGGAGGGGGCAATCAGCCCCAGCATTTT
v_call: TRBV30
clone_size: -
d_call: -
j_call: TRBJ1-5

cdr3_aa: CASSKVEDGGNGYTF
cdr3_nt: TGTGCCAGCAGCAAAGTGGAGGACGGCGGAAATGGCTACACCTTC
v_call: TRBV21-1
clone_size: -
d_call: -
j_call: TRBJ1-2

cdr3_aa: CASSLRQGKDEQFF
cdr3_nt: TGCGCCAGCAGCCTGCGACAGGGTAAGGATGAGCAGTTCTTC
v_call: TRBV4-3
clone_size: -
d_call: TRBD1
j_call: TRBJ2-1

cdr3_aa: CASSIELLGNQPQHF
cdr3_nt: TGTGCCAGTAGTATAGAGCTACTTGGCAATCAGCCCCAGCATTTT
v_call: TRBV19
clone_size: -
d_call: -
j_call: TRBJ1-5

cdr3_aa: CASTTGQTMNTEAFF
cdr3_nt: TGTGCCAGCACAACGGGACAGACCATGAACACTGAAGCTTTCTTT
v_call: TRBV2
clone_size: -
d_call: TRBD1
j_call: TRBJ1-1

cdr3_aa: CASSLDWDINTQYF
cdr3_nt: TGTGCCAGCAGCTTGGATTGGGACATAAATACGCAGTATTTT
v_call: TRBV5-5
clone_size: -
d_call: -
j_call: TRBJ2-3

cdr3_aa: CASSRTGGSNSPLHF
cdr3_nt: TGTGCCAGCAGCAGGACAGGGGGGAGTAATTCACCCCTCCACTTT
v_call: TRBV7-3
clone_size: -
d_call: TRBD1
j_call: TRBJ1-6

cdr3_aa: CASSSTGGNQPQHF
cdr3_nt: TGTGCCAGTAGTTCGACAGGGGGCAATCAGCCCCAGCATTTT
v_call: TRBV19
clone_size: -
d_call: TRBD1
j_call: TRBJ1-5

cdr3_aa: CASSTGSNYGYTF
cdr3_nt: TGTGCCAGCAGTACCGGGTCAAACTATGGCTACACCTTC
v_call: TRBV6-2/TRBV6-3
clone_size: -
d_call: -
j_call: TRBJ1-2

cdr3_aa: CASSEVHNTQYF
cdr3_nt: TGTGCCAGCAGTGAGGTACATAATACGCAGTATTTT
v_call: TRBV6-1
clone_size: -
d_call: -
j_call: TRBJ2-3

cdr3_aa: CASSSSQGYGYTF
cdr3_nt: TGTGCCAGCAGCTCCTCTCAGGGGTACGGCTACACCTTC
v_call: TRBV5-6
clone_size: -
d_call: -
j_call: TRBJ1-2